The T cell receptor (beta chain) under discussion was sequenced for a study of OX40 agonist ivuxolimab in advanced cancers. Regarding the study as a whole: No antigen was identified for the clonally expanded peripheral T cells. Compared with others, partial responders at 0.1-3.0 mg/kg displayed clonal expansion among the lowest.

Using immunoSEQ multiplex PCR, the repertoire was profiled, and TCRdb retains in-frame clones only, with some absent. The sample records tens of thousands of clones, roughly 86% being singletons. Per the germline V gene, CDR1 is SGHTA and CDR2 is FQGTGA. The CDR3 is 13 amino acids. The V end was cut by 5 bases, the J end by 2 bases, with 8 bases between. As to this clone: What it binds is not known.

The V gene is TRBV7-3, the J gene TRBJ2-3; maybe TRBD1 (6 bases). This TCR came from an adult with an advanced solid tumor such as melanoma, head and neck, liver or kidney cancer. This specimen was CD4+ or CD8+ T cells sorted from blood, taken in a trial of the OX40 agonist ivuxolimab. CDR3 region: CASSGTPTDTQYF. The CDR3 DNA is TGTGCCAGCAGCGGGACACCCACAGATACGCAGTATTTT. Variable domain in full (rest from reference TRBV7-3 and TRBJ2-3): GAGVSQTPSNKVTEKGKYVELRCDPISGHTALYWYRQSLGQGPEFLIYFQGTGAADDSGLPNDRFFAVRPEGSVSTLKIQRTERGDSAVYLCASSGTPTDTQYFGPGTRLTVL.